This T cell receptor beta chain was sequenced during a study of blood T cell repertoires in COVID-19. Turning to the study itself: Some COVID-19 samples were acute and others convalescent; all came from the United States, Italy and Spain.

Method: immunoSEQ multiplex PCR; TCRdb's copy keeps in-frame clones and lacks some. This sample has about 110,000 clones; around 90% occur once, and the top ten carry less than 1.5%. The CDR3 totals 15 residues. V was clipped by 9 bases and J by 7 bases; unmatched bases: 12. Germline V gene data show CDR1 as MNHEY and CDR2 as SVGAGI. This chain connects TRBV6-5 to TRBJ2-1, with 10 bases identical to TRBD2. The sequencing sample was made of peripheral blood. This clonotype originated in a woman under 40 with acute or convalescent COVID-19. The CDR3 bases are TGTGCCAGTACTTTCCGAGCGGGGGGGCCAAATGAGCAGTTCTTC. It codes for CASTFRAGGPNEQFF.